This T cell receptor (beta chain) comes out of a study of T cell repertoires in cytomegalovirus infection. Study as a whole: A matching HLA type, together with CMV infection, was signaled by public TCR beta signatures. Points from the study as a whole: Summed frequency of public TCR beta families distinguished CMV carriers with the relevant HLA. Predominance within the ex vivo response was attributable to HLA-C-restricted CMV-specific TCR beta clonotypes.

Concerning this clonotype itself: Its target is not known.

Using its own MiXCR run on the reads, TCRdb lists one record per CDR3 protein. The sample shows about 740,000 distinct CDR3 sequences, roughly a third of them seen only once. Germline CDR1 reads SGHKS; CDR2 reads YYEKEE (reference sequence). V was pared by 4 bases and J by 7 bases, with 18 bases between. This CDR3 has 15 amino acids. The origin of this receptor is a human donor in good health (CMV status not recorded). Some clones in this sample may be carry-over from other donors' samples. This chain connects TRBV5-5 to TRBJ2-1, with D possibly TRBD1 on 5 matching bases. Sequencing was carried out using PBMCs. The CDR3 coding sequence is TGTGCCAGCAGCCCTACGCCCGACAGCCTTAATGAGCAGTTCTTC. Protein product: CASSPTPDSLNEQFF.